This T cell receptor (beta chain) came from a study of cytomegalovirus exposure and HLA in healthy donors. Germline CDR1 is MNHNY and CDR2 is SVGAGI (reference sequence). This CDR3 comprises 12 residues. Between the trimmed V and J ends, which lost 6 bases and 10 bases, there was a span of 15 bases. PCR was performed using 60 Vbeta and 13 Jbeta primers. The repertoire was sequenced with immunoSEQ multiplex PCR; TCRdb's copy has only in-frame clones and lacks some. The sample gives about 120,000 clones, 81% of which show up once; around 2.2% is in the top ten. Study results and caveats: The study labeled more than 150 TCR beta chains cytomegalovirus-associated. For most TCR sequences rarity was the rule, although some public TCRs occurred in many donors. In a later analysis, TCR beta V- and J-gene trimming was associated with a missense DCLRE1C variant.

As for this clone: The antigen is not known.

The rearrangement uses TRBV6-6 and TRBJ1-1; D is perhaps TRBD1 (6 bases). The sequence derives from a woman aged 40 to 55 in good health and CMV-seronegative. The sample was PBMCs. CDR3 coding DNA: TGTGCCAGCAGGCCACAGGGAATGGGAGCTTTCTTT. This translates into CASRPQGMGAFF.